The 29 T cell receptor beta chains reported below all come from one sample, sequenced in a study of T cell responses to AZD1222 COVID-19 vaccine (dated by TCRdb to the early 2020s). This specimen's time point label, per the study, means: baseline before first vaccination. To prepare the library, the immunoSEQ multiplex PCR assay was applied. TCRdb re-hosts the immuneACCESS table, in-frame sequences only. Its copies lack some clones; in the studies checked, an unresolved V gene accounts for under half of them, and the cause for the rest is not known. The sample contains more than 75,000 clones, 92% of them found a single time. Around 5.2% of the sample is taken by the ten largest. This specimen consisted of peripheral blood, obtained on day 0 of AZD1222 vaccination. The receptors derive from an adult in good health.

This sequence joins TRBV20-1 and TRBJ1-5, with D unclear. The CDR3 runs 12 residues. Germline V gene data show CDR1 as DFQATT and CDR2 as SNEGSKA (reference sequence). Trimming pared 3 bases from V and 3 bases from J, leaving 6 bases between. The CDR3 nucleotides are TGCAGTGCTAGTAAGGCCAATCAGCCCCAGCATTTT. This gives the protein CSASKANQPQHF.

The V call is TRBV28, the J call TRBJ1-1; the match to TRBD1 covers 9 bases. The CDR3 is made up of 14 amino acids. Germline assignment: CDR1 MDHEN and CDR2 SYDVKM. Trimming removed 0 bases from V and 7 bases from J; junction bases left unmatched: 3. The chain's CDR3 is CASSLWTGGGEAFF. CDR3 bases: TGTGCCAGCAGTTTATGGACAGGGGGAGGTGAAGCTTTCTTT.

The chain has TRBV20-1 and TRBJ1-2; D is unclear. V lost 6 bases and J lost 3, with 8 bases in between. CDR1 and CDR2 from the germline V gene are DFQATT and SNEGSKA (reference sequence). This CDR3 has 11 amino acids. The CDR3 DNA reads TGCAGTGCCGGGGAAGACTATGGCTACACCTTC. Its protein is CSAGEDYGYTF.

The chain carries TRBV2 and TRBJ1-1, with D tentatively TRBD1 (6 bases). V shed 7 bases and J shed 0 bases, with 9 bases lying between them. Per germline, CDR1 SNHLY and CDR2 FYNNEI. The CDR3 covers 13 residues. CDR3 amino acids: CASNRAMNTEAFF. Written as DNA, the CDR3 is TGTGCCAGCAACAGGGCGATGAACACTGAAGCTTTCTTT.

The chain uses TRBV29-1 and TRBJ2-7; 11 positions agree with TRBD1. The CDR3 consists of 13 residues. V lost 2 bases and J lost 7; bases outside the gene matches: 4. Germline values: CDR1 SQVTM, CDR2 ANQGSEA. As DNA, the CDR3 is TGCAGCGTTGAAAGGGACAGGGGGAGGGAGCAGTACTTC. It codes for CSVERDRGREQYF.

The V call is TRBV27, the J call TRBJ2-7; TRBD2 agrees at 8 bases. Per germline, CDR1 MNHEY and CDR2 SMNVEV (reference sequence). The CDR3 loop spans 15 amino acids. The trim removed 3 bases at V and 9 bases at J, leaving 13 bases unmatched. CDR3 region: CASSFTSGISTRQYF. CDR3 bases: TGTGCCAGCAGTTTTACTAGCGGAATTTCTACGAGGCAGTACTTC.

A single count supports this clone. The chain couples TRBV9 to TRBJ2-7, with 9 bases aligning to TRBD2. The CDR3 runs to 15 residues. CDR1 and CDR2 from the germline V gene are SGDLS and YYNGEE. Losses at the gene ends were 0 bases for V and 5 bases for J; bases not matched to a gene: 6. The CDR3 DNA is TGTGCCAGCAGCGTAGCGGGTAGCGGGAGTGACGAGCAGTACTTC. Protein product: CASSVAGSGSDEQYF.

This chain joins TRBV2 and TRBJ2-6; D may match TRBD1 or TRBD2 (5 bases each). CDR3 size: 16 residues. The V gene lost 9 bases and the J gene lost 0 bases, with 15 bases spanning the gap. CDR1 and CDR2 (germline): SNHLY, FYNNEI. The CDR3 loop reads CASFWDGPSGANVLTF. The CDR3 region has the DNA TGTGCCAGTTTCTGGGACGGGCCCTCTGGGGCCAACGTCCTGACTTTC.

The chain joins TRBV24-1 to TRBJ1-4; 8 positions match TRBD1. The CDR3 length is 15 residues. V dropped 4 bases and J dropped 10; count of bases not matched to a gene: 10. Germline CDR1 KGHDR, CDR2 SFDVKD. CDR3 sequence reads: CATSDSQGVVGKLFF. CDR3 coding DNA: TGTGCCACCAGTGACTCACAGGGGGTAGTAGGAAAACTGTTTTTT.

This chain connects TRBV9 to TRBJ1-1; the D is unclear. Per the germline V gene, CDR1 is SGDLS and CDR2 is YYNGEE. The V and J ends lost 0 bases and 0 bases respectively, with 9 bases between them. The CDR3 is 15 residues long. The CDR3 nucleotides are TGTGCCAGCAGCGTAGGGGCCTCGATGAACACTGAAGCTTTCTTT. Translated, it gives CASSVGASMNTEAFF.

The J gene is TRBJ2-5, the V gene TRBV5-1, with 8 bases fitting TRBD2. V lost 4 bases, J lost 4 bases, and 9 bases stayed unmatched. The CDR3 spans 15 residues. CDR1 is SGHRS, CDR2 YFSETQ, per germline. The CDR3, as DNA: TGCGCCAGCAGCCCTGGCCTTACTAGCGGAGAGACCCAGTACTTC. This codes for CASSPGLTSGETQYF.

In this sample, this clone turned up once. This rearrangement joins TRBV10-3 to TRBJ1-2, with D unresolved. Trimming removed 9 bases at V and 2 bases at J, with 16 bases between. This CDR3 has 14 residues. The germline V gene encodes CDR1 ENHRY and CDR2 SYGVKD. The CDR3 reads CAMNRDDTNYGYTF. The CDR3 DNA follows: TGTGCCATGAACAGAGATGACACGAACTATGGCTACACCTTC.

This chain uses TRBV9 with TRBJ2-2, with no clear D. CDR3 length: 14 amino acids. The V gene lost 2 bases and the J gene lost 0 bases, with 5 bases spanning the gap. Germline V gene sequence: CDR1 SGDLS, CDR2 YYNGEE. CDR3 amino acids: CASSVPANTGELFF. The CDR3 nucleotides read TGTGCCAGCAGCGTCCCCGCGAACACCGGGGAGCTGTTTTTT.

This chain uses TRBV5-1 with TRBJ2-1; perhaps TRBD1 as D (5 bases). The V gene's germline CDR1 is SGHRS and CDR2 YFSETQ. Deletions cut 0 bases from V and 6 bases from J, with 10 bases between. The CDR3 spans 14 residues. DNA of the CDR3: TGCGCCAGCAGCTTGGAAGGGGTCGGCAATGAGCAGTTCTTC. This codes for CASSLEGVGNEQFF.

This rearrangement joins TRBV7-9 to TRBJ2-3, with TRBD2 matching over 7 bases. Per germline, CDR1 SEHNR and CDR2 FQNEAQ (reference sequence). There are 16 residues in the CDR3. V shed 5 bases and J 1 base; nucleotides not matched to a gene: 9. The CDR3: CASSLTVAGGTDTQYF. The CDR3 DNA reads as TGTGCCAGCAGCCTCACAGTGGCGGGAGGCACAGATACGCAGTATTTT.

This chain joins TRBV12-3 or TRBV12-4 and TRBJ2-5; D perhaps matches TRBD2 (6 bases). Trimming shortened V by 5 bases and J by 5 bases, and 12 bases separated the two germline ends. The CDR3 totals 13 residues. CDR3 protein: CASSDLAGETQYF. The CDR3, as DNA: TGTGCCAGCAGTGACCTTGCGGGGGAGACCCAGTACTTC.

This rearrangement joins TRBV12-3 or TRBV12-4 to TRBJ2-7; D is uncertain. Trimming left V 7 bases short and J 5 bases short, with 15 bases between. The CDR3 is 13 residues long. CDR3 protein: CASTQRQTNEQYF. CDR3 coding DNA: TGTGCCAGCACTCAACGGCAAACAAACGAGCAGTACTTC.

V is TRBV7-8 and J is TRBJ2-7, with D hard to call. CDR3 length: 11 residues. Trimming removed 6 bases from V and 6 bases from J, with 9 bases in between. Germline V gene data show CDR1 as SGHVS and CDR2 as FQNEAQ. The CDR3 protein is CASSQETEQYF. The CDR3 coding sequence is TGTGCCAGCAGTCAAGAAACCGAGCAGTACTTC.

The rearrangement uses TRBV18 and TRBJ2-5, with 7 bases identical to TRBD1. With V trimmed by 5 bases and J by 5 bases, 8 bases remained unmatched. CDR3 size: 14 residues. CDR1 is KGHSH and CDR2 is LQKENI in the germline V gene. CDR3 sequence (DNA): TGTGCCAGCTCAGGACAGGCGAGGCAGGAGACCCAGTACTTC. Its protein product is CASSGQARQETQYF.

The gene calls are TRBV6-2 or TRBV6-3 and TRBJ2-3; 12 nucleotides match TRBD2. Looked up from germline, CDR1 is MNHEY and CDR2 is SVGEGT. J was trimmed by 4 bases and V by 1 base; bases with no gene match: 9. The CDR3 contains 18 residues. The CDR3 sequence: CASSYWYRLAGDADTQYF. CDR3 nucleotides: TGTGCCAGCAGTTACTGGTACCGACTAGCGGGAGACGCAGATACGCAGTATTTT.

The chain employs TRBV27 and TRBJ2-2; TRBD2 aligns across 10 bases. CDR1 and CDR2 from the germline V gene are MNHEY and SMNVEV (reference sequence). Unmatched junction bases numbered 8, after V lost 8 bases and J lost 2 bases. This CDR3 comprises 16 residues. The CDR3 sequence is CASSVASGRNTGELFF. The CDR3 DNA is TGTGCCAGCTCCGTCGCTAGCGGGAGAAACACCGGGGAGCTGTTTTTT.

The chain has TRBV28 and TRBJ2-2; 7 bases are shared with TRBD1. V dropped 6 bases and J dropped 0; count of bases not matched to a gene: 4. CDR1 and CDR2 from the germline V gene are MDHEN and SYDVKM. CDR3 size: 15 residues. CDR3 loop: CASSPGTANTGELFF. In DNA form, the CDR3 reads TGTGCCAGCAGCCCTGGGACAGCGAACACCGGGGAGCTGTTTTTT. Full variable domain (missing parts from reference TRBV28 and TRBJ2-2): DVKVTQSSRYLVKRTGEKVFLECVQDMDHENMFWYRQDPGLGLRLIYFSYDVKMKEKGDIPEGYSVSREKKERFSLILESASTNQTSMYLCASSPGTANTGELFFGEGSRLTVL.

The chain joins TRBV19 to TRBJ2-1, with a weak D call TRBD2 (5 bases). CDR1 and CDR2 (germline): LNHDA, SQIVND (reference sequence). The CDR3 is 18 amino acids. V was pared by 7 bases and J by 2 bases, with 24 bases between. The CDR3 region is CASIGRTTWRATYNEQFF. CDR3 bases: TGTGCCAGTATAGGCAGGACGACTTGGCGGGCCACCTACAATGAGCAGTTCTTC. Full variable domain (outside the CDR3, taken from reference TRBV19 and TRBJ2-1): DGGITQSPKYLFRKEGQNVTLSCEQNLNHDAMYWYRQDPGQGLRLIYYSQIVNDFQKGDIAEGYSVSREKKESFPLTVTSAQKNPTAFYLCASIGRTTWRATYNEQFFGPGTRLTVL.

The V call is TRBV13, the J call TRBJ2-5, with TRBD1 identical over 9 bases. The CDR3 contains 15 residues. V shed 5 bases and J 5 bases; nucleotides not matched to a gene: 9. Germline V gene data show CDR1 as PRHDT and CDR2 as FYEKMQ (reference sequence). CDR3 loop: CASSPRGTGFETQYF. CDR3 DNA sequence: TGTGCCAGCAGCCCCAGGGGGACAGGGTTTGAGACCCAGTACTTC.

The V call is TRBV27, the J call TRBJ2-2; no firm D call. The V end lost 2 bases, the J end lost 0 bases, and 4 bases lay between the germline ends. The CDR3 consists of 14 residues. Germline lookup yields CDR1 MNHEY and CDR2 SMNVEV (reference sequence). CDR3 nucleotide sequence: TGTGCCAGCAGTTTACTAGCGAACACCGGGGAGCTGTTTTTT. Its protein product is CASSLLANTGELFF.

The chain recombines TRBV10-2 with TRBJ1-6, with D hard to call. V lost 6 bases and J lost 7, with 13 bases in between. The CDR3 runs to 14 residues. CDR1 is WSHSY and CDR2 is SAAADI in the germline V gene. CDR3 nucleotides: TGCGCCAGCAGCGGTTTCCTGGGGAATTCACCCCTCCACTTT. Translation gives CASSGFLGNSPLHF.

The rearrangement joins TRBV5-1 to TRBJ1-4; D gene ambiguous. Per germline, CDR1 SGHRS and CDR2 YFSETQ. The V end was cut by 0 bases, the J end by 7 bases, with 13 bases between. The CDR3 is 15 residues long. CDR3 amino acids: CASSLGGSIGEKLFF. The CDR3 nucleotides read TGCGCCAGCAGCTTGGGGGGATCGATTGGTGAAAAACTGTTTTTT. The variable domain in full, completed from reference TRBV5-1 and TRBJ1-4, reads KAGVTQTPRYLIKTRGQQVTLSCSPISGHRSVSWYQQTPGQGLQFLFEYFSETQRNKGNFPGRFSGRQFSNSRSEMNVSTLELGDSALYLCASSLGGSIGEKLFFGSGTQLSVL.

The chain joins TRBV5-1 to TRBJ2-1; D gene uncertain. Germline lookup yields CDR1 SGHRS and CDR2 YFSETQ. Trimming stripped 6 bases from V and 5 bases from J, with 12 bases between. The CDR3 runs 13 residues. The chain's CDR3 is CASKVGIHNEQFF. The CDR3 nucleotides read TGCGCCAGCAAAGTAGGGATCCACAATGAGCAGTTCTTC.

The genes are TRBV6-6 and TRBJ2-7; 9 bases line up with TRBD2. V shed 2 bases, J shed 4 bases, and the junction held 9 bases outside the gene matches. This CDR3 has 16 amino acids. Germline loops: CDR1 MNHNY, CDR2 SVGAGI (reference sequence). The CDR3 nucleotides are TGTGCCAGCAGTTACCCCTTGCGAGCGGGAGGTTACGAGCAGTACTTC. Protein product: CASSYPLRAGGYEQYF.